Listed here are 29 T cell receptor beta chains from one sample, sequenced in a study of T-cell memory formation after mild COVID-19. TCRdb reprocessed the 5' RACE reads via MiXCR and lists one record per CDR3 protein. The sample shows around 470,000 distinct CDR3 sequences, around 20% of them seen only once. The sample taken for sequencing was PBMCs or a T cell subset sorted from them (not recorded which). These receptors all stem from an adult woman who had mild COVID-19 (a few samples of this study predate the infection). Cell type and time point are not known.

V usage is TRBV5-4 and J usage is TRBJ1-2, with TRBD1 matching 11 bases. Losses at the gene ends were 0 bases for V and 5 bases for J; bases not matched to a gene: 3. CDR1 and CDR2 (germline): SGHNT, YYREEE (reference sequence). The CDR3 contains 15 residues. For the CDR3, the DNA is TGTGCCAGCAGCTTGGCCGGGACAGGGGGATATGGCTACACCTTC. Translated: CASSLAGTGGYGYTF.

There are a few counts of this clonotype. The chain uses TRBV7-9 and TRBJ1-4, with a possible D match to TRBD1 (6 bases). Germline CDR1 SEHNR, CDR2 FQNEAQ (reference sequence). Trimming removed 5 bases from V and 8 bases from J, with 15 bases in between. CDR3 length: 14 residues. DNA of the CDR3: TGTGCCAGCAGCCCCCGGGACATAGAGGAAAAACTGTTTTTT. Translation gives CASSPRDIEEKLFF.

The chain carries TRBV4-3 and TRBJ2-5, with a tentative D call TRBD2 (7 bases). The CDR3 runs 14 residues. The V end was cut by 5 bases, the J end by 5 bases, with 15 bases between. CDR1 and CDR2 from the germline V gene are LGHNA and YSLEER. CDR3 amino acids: CASSSWGGLETQYF. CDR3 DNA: TGCGCCAGCAGCTCGTGGGGGGGGCTGGAGACCCAGTACTTC.

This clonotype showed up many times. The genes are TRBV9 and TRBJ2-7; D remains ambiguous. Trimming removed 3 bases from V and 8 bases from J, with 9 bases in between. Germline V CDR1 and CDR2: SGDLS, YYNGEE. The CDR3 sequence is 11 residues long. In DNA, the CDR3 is TGTGCCAGCAGCGCAGGATTTCAGCAGTACTTC. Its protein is CASSAGFQQYF.

CDR3 amino acids: CASSKVKSGNEKLIF. CDR3 DNA sequence: TGTGCCAGCAGCAAAGTGAAGAGCGGGAATGAAAAACTGATTTTT. The gene calls are TRBV21-1 and TRBJ1-4. TRBV21-1 is classified as a pseudogene. This CDR3 has 15 residues.

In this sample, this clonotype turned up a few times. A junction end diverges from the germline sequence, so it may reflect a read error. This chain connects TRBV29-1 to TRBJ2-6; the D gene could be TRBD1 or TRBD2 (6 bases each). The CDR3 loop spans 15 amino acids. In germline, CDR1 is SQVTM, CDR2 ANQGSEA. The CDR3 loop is CSVKEGGSGANVLTF. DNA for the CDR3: TGCAGCGTTAAAGAGGGGGGCTCTGGGGCCAACGTCCTGACTTTC.

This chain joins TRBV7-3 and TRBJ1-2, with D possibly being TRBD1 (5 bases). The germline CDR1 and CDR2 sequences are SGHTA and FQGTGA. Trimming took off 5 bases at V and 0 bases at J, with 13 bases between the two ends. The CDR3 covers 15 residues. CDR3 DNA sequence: TGTGCCAGCAGCCCCGGACACGTCGCTAACTATGGCTACACCTTC. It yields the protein CASSPGHVANYGYTF.

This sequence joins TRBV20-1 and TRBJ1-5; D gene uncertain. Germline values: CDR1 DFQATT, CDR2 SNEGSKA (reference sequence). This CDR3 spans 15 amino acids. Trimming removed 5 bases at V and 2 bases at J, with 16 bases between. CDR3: CSASRSRGGNQPQHF. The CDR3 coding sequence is TGCAGTGCTTCCCGATCGCGGGGTGGCAATCAGCCCCAGCATTTT.

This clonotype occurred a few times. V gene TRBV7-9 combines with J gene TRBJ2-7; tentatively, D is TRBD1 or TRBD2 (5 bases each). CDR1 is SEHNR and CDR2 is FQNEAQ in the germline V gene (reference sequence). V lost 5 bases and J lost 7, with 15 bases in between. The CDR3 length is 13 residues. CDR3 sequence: CASSPGTVTEQYF. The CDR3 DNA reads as TGTGCCAGCAGCCCGGGGACGGTTACGGAGCAGTACTTC. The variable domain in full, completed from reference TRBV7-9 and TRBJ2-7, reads DTGVSQNPRHKITKRGQNVTFRCDPISEHNRLYWYRQTLGQGPEFLTYFQNEAQLEKSRLLSDRFSAERPKGSFSTLEIQRTEQGDSAMYLCASSPGTVTEQYFGPGTRLTVT.

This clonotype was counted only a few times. The CDR3 nucleotides read TGTGCCAGCAGCCGCCAGACAGACTATGGCTACACCTTC. This codes for CASSRQTDYGYTF. The chain recombines TRBV7-9 with TRBJ1-2; D is possibly TRBD1 (5 bases). V was cut by 5 bases and J by 3 bases, with 10 bases left in between. Germline CDR1 is SEHNR and CDR2 is FQNEAQ (reference sequence). The CDR3 contains 13 residues.

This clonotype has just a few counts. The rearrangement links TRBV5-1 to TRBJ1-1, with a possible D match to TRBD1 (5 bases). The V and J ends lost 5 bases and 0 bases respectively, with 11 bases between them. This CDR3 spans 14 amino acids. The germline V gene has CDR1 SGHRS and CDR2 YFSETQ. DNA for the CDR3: TGCGCCAGCAGTACGGGACTCATGAACACTGAAGCTTTCTTT. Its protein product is CASSTGLMNTEAFF. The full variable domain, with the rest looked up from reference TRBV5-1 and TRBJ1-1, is KAGVTQTPRYLIKTRGQQVTLSCSPISGHRSVSWYQQTPGQGLQFLFEYFSETQRNKGNFPGRFSGRQFSNSRSEMNVSTLELGDSALYLCASSTGLMNTEAFFGQGTRLTVV.

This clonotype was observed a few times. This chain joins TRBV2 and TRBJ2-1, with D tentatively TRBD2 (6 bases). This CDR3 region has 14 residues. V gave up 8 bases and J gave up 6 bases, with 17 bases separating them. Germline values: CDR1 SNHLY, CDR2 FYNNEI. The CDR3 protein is CASFARDFTNEQFF. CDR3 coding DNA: TGTGCCAGCTTCGCCCGGGACTTCACCAATGAGCAGTTCTTC. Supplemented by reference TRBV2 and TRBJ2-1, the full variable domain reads EPEVTQTPSHQVTQMGQEVILRCVPISNHLYFYWYRQILGQKVEFLVSFYNNEISEKSEIFDDQFSVERPDGSNFTLKIRSTKLEDSAMYFCASFARDFTNEQFFGPGTRLTVL.

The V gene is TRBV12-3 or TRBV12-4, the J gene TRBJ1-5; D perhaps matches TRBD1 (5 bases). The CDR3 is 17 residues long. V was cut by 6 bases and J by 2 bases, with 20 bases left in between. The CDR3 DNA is TGTGCCAGCAGCCTGACCCGCGGGGGAGGAGGCAATCAGCCCCAGCATTTT. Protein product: CASSLTRGGGGNQPQHF.

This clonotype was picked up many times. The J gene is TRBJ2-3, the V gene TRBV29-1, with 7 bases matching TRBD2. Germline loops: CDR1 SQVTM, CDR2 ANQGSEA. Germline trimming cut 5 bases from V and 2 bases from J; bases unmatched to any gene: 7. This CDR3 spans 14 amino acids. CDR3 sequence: CSVRRGSPTDTQYF. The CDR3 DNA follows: TGCAGCGTTCGCCGCGGGAGTCCCACAGATACGCAGTATTTT.

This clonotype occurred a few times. CDR3 region: CSVEVGGTDTQYF. CDR3 coding DNA: TGCAGCGTTGAGGTGGGCGGCACAGATACGCAGTATTTT. This chain connects TRBV29-1 to TRBJ2-3; D ambiguous. Germline CDR1 is SQVTM and CDR2 is ANQGSEA. Between the trimmed V and J ends, which lost 3 bases and 1 base, there was a span of 8 bases. The CDR3 sequence is 13 residues long.

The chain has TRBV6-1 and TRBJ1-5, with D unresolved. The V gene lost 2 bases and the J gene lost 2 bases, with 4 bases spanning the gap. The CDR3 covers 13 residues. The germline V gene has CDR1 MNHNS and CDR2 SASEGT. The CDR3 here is CASSEIGNQPQHF. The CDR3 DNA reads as TGTGCCAGCAGTGAAATAGGCAATCAGCCCCAGCATTTT.

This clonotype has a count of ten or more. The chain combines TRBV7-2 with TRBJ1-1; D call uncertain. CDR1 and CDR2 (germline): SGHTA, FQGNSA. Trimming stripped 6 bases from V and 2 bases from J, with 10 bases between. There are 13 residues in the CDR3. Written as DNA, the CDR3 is TGTGCCAGCAGACAAAGCAGAAACACTGAAGCTTTCTTT. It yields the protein CASRQSRNTEAFF. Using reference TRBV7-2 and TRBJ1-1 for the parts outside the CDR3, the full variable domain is GAGVSQSPSNKVTEKGKDVELRCDPISGHTALYWYRQSLGQGLEFLIYFQGNSAPDKSGLPSDRFSAERTGGSVSTLTIQRTQQEDSAVYLCASRQSRNTEAFFGQGTRLTVV.

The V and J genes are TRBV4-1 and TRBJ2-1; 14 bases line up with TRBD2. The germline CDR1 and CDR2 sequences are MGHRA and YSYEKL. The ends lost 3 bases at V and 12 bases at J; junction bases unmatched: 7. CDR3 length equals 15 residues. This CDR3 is CASSHRLAGGLGQFF. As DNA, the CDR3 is TGCGCCAGCAGCCACCGACTAGCGGGGGGGCTCGGGCAGTTCTTC.

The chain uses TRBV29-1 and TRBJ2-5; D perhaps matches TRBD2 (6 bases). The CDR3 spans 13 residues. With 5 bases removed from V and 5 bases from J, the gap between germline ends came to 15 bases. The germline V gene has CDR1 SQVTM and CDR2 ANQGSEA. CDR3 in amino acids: CSVRDSRSETQYF. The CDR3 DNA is TGCAGCGTTAGGGACTCCCGTAGCGAGACCCAGTACTTC.

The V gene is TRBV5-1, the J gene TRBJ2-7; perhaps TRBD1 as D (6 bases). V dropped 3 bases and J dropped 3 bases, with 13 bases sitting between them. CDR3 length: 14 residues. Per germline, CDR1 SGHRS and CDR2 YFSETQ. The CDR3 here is CASSSGTNYYEQYF. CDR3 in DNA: TGCGCCAGCAGCTCCGGGACAAATTACTACGAGCAGTACTTC.

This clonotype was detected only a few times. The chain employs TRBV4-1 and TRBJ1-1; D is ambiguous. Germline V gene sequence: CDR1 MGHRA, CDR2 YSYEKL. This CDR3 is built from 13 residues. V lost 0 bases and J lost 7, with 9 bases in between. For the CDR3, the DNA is TGCGCCAGCAGCCAAGATTTGCGGAGTGAAGCTTTCTTT. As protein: CASSQDLRSEAFF.

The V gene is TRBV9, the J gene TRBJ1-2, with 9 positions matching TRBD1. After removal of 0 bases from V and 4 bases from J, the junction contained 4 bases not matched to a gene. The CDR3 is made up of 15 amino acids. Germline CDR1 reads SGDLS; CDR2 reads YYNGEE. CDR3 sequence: CASSVDGQGIYGYTF. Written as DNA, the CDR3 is TGTGCCAGCAGCGTAGATGGACAGGGGATCTATGGCTACACCTTC. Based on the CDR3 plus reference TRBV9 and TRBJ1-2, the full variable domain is DSGVTQTPKHLITATGQRVTLRCSPRSGDLSVYWYQQSLDQGLQFLIQYYNGEERAKGNILERFSAQQFPDLHSELNLSSLELGDSALYFCASSVDGQGIYGYTFGSGTRLTVV.

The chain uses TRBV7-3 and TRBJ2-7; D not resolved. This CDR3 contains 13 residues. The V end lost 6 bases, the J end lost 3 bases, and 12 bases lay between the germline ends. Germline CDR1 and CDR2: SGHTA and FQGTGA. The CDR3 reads CASRDPHHYEQYF. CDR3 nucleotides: TGTGCCAGCAGGGATCCACATCACTACGAGCAGTACTTC. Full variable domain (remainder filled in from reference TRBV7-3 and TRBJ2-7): GAGVSQTPSNKVTEKGKYVELRCDPISGHTALYWYRQSLGQGPEFLIYFQGTGAADDSGLPNDRFFAVRPEGSVSTLKIQRTERGDSAVYLCASRDPHHYEQYFGPGTRLTVT.

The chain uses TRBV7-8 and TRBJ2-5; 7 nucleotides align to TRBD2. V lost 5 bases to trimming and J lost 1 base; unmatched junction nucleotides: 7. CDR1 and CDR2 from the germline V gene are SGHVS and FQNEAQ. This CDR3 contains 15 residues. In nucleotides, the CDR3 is TGTGCCAGCAGCCCAACTAGCGAATTCCAAGAGACCCAGTACTTC. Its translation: CASSPTSEFQETQYF.

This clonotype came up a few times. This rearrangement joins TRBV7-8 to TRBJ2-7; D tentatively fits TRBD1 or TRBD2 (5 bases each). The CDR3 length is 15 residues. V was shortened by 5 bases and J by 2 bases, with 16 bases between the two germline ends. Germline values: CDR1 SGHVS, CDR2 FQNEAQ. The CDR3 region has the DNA TGTGCCAGCAGCCCCCGATACGAGGGGCCCTACGAGCAGTACTTC. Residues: CASSPRYEGPYEQYF.

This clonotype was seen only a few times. CDR3 sequence: CASSWVYYGYTF. CDR3 sequence (DNA): TGTGCCAGCAGCTGGGTGTACTATGGCTACACCTTC. The chain recombines TRBV5-6 with TRBJ1-2, with D uncertain. Trimming shortened V by 3 bases and J by 3 bases, and 6 bases separated the two germline ends. The germline V gene encodes CDR1 SGHDT and CDR2 YYEEEE. CDR3 length: 12 amino acids.

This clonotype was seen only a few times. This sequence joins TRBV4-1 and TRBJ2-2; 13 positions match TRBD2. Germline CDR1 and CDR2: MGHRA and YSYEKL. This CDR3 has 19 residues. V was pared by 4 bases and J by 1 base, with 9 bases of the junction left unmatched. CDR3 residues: CASSLSGLAGAMNTGELFF. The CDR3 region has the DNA TGCGCCAGCAGCCTCTCCGGACTAGCGGGGGCCATGAACACCGGGGAGCTGTTTTTT.

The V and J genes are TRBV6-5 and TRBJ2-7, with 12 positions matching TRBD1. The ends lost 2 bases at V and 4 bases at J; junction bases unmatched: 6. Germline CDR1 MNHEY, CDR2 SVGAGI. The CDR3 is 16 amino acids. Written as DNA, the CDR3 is TGTGCCAGCAGTTACCGGGGGGGACAGGGGGCTTACGAGCAGTACTTC. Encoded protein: CASSYRGGQGAYEQYF.

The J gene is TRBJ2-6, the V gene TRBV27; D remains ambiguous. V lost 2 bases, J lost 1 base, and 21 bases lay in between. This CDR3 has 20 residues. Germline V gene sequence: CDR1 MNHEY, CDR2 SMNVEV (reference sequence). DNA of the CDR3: TGTGCCAGCAGTTTAGGATCCTATGGGGATACTCGATCTGGGGCCAACGTCCTGACTTTC. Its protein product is CASSLGSYGDTRSGANVLTF.